One sample yielded the 26 T cell receptor beta chains listed below, sequenced in a study of shared clonotypes between healthy human individuals. Generated by immunoSEQ multiplex PCR, the TCRdb table keeps only in-frame clones and is missing some. The table shows some 1,400,000 clones, with roughly 95% occurring only once. Sequencing was done on a sample of naive CD4+ T cells sorted from blood. Noted subset: CD45RA+ positively selected. These receptors were obtained from a man between 25 and 39 years old in good health.

The chain recombines TRBV6-5 with TRBJ1-4; the D gene is possibly TRBD1 (5 bases). V was shortened by 6 bases and J by 4 bases, with 15 bases between the two germline ends. CDR1 is MNHEY and CDR2 is SVGAGI in the germline V gene. The CDR3 sequence is 15 residues long. CDR3 region: CASRRQSGNNEKLFF. CDR3 nucleotide sequence: TGTGCCAGCAGAAGACAGAGTGGTAATAATGAAAAACTGTTTTTT.

This sequence joins TRBV6-5 and TRBJ1-1; the match to TRBD1 covers 9 bases. CDR1 and CDR2 (germline): MNHEY, SVGAGI. The J segment lost 4 bases and the V segment lost 6 bases, leaving 6 bases of the junction unmatched. CDR3 length: 14 residues. DNA for the CDR3: TGTGCCAGCAGAAAAGGGACAGGGCTCACTGAAGCTTTCTTT. Translating gives CASRKGTGLTEAFF.

This chain joins TRBV5-6 and TRBJ1-2; D may be TRBD1 (5 bases). Germline V lookup: CDR1 SGHDT, CDR2 YYEEEE. V lost 4 bases and J lost 3, with 16 bases in between. The length of the CDR3 is 15 residues. CDR3 sequence: CASSLGQQPHYGYTF. The CDR3 DNA reads TGTGCCAGCAGCCTTGGACAACAACCCCACTATGGCTACACCTTC.

This rearrangement joins TRBV27 to TRBJ2-4; 11 bases fit TRBD2. V shed 1 base and J 0 bases; nucleotides not matched to a gene: 2. The CDR3 has 17 amino acids. Germline CDR1 and CDR2: MNHEY and SMNVEV (reference sequence). The CDR3: CASSLLGLAGAKNIQYF. The CDR3 DNA sequence: TGTGCCAGCAGTTTATTAGGACTAGCGGGAGCCAAAAACATTCAGTACTTC.

This chain connects TRBV29-1 to TRBJ2-5, with D unclear. The CDR3 is made up of 13 amino acids. Trimming took off 4 bases at V and 1 base at J, with 10 bases between the two ends. In germline, CDR1 is SQVTM, CDR2 ANQGSEA. In nucleotides, the CDR3 is TGCAGCGTTGGAATAAACTCCCAAGAGACCCAGTACTTC. It specifies CSVGINSQETQYF. The full variable domain, in which reference TRBV29-1 and TRBJ2-5 provide the parts outside the CDR3, is SAVISQKPSRDICQRGTSLTIQCQVDSQVTMMFWYRQQPGQSLTLIATANQGSEATYESGFVIDKFPISRPNLTFSTLTVSNMSPEDSSIYLCSVGINSQETQYFGPGTRLLVL.

Turning to this clone: This CDR3 is also generated by other DNA sequences in the sample. The rearrangement joins TRBV29-1 to TRBJ2-5; 7 positions agree with TRBD1. The CDR3 sequence is 12 residues long. Germline trimming cut 4 bases from V and 1 base from J; bases unmatched to any gene: 0. CDR1 is SQVTM, CDR2 ANQGSEA, per germline. The CDR3 reads CSVGQGQETQYF. The CDR3 region has the DNA TGCAGCGTTGGACAGGGCCAAGAGACCCAGTACTTC.

The CDR3 sequence: CASSFPLGQVSPLGAFF. CDR3 bases: TGTGCCAGCAGCTTCCCCCTGGGACAGGTCTCCCCATTAGGAGCTTTCTTT. V and J are TRBV5-5 and TRBJ1-1, with 8 bases identical to TRBD1. The CDR3 spans 17 residues. CDR1 SGHKS and CDR2 YYEKEE come from the germline V gene (reference sequence). The ends lost 2 bases at V and 10 bases at J; junction bases unmatched: 19.

The chain is built from TRBV7-4 and TRBJ2-1; 12 bases fit TRBD2. The CDR3 covers 17 residues. V was pared by 3 bases and J by 3 bases, with 6 bases of the junction left unmatched. The germline V gene has CDR1 SGHVT and CDR2 SQSDAQ. The CDR3 DNA sequence: TGTGCCAGCAGCTTCCGACTAGCGGGAGTCGACTACAATGAGCAGTTCTTC. It specifies CASSFRLAGVDYNEQFF.

The CDR3 reads CASSRDRIYLAEAFF. In DNA, the CDR3 is TGTGCCAGCAGCCGGGACAGGATATACCTGGCTGAAGCTTTCTTT. J is TRBJ1-1 and V is TRBV7-2, with 8 bases aligning to TRBD1. The CDR3 has 15 residues. The trim removed 5 bases at V and 6 bases at J, leaving 11 bases unmatched. The germline gives CDR1 SGHTA, CDR2 FQGNSA.

The chain joins TRBV28 to TRBJ1-1, with unresolved D. The CDR3 length is 15 residues. The germline CDR1 and CDR2 sequences are MDHEN and SYDVKM. Between the trimmed V and J ends, which lost 3 bases and 0 bases, there was a span of 11 bases. The CDR3 sequence is CASSLPGRLNTEAFF. As DNA, the CDR3 is TGTGCCAGCAGTTTGCCGGGCCGTTTGAACACTGAAGCTTTCTTT.

The chain links TRBV9 to TRBJ2-1; possibly TRBD1 or TRBD2 for D (5 bases each). Trimming left V 4 bases short and J 7 bases short, with 21 bases between. There are 16 residues in the CDR3. The germline gives CDR1 SGDLS, CDR2 YYNGEE. CDR3 amino acids: CASSKTGTTGMNEQFF. CDR3 DNA sequence: TGTGCCAGCAGCAAGACCGGGACCACGGGAATGAATGAGCAGTTCTTC.

This clone showed up just a few times. The rearrangement joins TRBV10-3 to TRBJ1-2; no definite D call. In germline, CDR1 is ENHRY, CDR2 SYGVKD. The CDR3 runs 11 residues. Trimming removed 10 bases from V and 4 bases from J, with 10 bases in between. CDR3 DNA sequence: TGTGCCAACGGGGAAGGCTATGGCTACACCTTC. Residues: CANGEGYGYTF.

This clone showed up just once. The J gene is TRBJ2-1, the V gene TRBV10-1; 9 nucleotides line up with TRBD1. The CDR3 runs 15 residues. Looked up from germline, CDR1 is WNHNN and CDR2 is SYGVQD (reference sequence). Trimming at V came to 3 bases and at J to 7 bases, leaving 7 bases not matched to a gene. Here the CDR3 reads CASSESGTGLNEQFF. CDR3 in DNA: TGCGCCAGCAGTGAATCCGGGACAGGGCTGAATGAGCAGTTCTTC.

The chain employs TRBV29-1 and TRBJ2-5, with 8 bases lining up with TRBD1. The length of the CDR3 is 15 residues. In germline, CDR1 is SQVTM, CDR2 ANQGSEA. The ends lost 3 bases at V and 0 bases at J; junction bases unmatched: 6. The CDR3 reads CSVETGDMNQETQYF. The CDR3 coding sequence is TGCAGCGTTGAGACAGGGGACATGAACCAAGAGACCCAGTACTTC.

The chain couples TRBV5-6 to TRBJ2-1; D perhaps matches TRBD2 (6 bases). V lost 2 bases and J 7 bases, leaving 19 bases between the germline ends. CDR1 and CDR2 (germline): SGHDT, YYEEEE. The CDR3 runs to 16 residues. CDR3 in amino acids: CASSFPGTSTRNEQFF. CDR3 DNA sequence: TGTGCCAGCAGCTTCCCCGGGACTTCGACCCGGAATGAGCAGTTCTTC. Full variable domain (remainder filled in from reference TRBV5-6 and TRBJ2-1): DAGVTQSPTHLIKTRGQQVTLRCSPKSGHDTVSWYQQALGQGPQFIFQYYEEEERQRGNFPDRFSGHQFPNYSSELNVNALLLGDSALYLCASSFPGTSTRNEQFFGPGTRLTVL.

The CDR3 bases are TGTGCCAGCTCACCCCGGGACAGGGCCACCTACGAGCAGTACTTC. Translating gives CASSPRDRATYEQYF. V gene TRBV18 combines with J gene TRBJ2-7; 9 nucleotides line up with TRBD1. This CDR3 has 15 residues. V trimming: 3 bases; J trimming: 2 bases; junction bases outside the gene matches: 5. CDR1 and CDR2 (germline): KGHSH, LQKENI.

The sample holds one count of this clone. This chain connects TRBV7-6 to TRBJ2-2; D gene ambiguous. This CDR3 is built from 15 residues. V lost 5 bases, J lost 1 base, and 11 bases lay in between. In germline, CDR1 is SGHVS, CDR2 FNYEAQ. CDR3 bases: TGTGCCAGCAGCCCGACGAGGTGGAACACCGGGGAGCTGTTTTTT. Encoded protein: CASSPTRWNTGELFF.

The chain links TRBV6-1 to TRBJ1-2; D is perhaps TRBD1 (6 bases). V lost 10 bases to trimming and J lost 4 bases, with 13 bases between them. There are 12 residues in the CDR3. Germline V CDR1 and CDR2: MNHNS, SASEGT. The CDR3: CATADSSYGYTF. As DNA, the CDR3 is TGTGCCACCGCGGACAGTTCCTATGGCTACACCTTC.

The V and J genes are TRBV30 and TRBJ2-1; 7 bases map to TRBD2. V gave up 4 bases and J gave up 0 bases; unmatched junction bases: 6. Germline V gene data show CDR1 as GTSNPN and CDR2 as SVGIG (reference sequence). This CDR3 comprises 15 residues. CDR3 bases: TGTGCCTGGATAAAAGCGGGAATCTCCTACAATGAGCAGTTCTTC. Its protein product is CAWIKAGISYNEQFF.

This clone showed up just once. The chain joins TRBV5-1 to TRBJ2-1; D unclear. This CDR3 region has 13 residues. The germline V and J ends were trimmed by 8 bases and 5 bases, with 14 bases remaining between them. Germline CDR1 SGHRS, CDR2 YFSETQ. The CDR3 loop is CASSRSVDNEQFF. DNA for the CDR3: TGCGCCAGTTCTAGGTCCGTAGACAATGAGCAGTTCTTC.

About this clone itself: The germline gene is not matched at one end of the junction; a read error may be the cause. This chain uses TRBV5-1 with TRBJ2-1, with D tentatively TRBD1 (5 bases). This CDR3 has 15 amino acids. Germline V gives CDR1 SGHRS, CDR2 YFSETQ. The CDR3 reads CASTLEGDSYNEQFF. CDR3 sequence (DNA): TGCGCCAGCACCTTGGAAGGGGACTCCTACAATGAGCAGTTCTTC.

The sample holds one count of this clone. The rearrangement links TRBV10-2 to TRBJ2-1; no firm D call. In germline, CDR1 is WSHSY, CDR2 SAAADI. V was cut by 5 bases and J by 0 bases, with 11 bases left in between. This CDR3 is built from 15 residues. CDR3 region: CASSRDFPSYNEQFF. CDR3 bases: TGCGCCAGCAGTAGGGATTTCCCCTCCTACAATGAGCAGTTCTTC.

Details on this clone: Given a much more abundant clone one base away, this may be a read error. The genes are TRBV2 and TRBJ2-6; no clear D gene. The CDR3 sequence is 14 residues long. The germline V gene encodes CDR1 SNHLY and CDR2 FYNNEI. V was cut by 4 bases and J by 0 bases, with 4 bases left in between. CDR3 amino acids: CASSASSGANVLTF. The DNA for the CDR3 is TGTGCCAGCAGTGCGAGCTCTGGGGCCAACGTCCTGACTTTC.

V and J are TRBV6-5 and TRBJ1-2; the D gene is possibly TRBD1 (6 bases). CDR1 and CDR2 (germline): MNHEY, SVGAGI. The CDR3 sequence is 13 residues long. The V gene lost 6 bases and the J gene lost 2 bases, with 10 bases spanning the gap. CDR3 sequence: CASRRGQNYGYTF. As DNA, the CDR3 is TGTGCCAGCAGACGCGGACAGAACTATGGCTACACCTTC.

The rearrangement uses TRBV11-2 and TRBJ1-1; 7 positions match TRBD1. The J segment lost 4 bases and the V segment lost 4 bases, leaving 6 bases of the junction unmatched. Germline CDR1 reads SGHAT; CDR2 reads FQNNGV. This CDR3 has 14 amino acids. For the CDR3, the DNA is TGTGCCAGCAGCTCTTACAGGGGAGGCACTGAAGCTTTCTTT. As protein: CASSSYRGGTEAFF.

The chain links TRBV6-1 to TRBJ2-1, with a possible D match to TRBD2 (6 bases). The CDR3 length is 15 residues. V was clipped by 6 bases and J by 9 bases, with 21 bases between them. Germline lookup yields CDR1 MNHNS and CDR2 SASEGT. CDR3 sequence: CASRKTGLFPLEQFF. The CDR3, as DNA: TGTGCCAGCAGGAAAACGGGACTTTTCCCCCTTGAGCAGTTCTTC.